The clone carrying this TCR beta chain occurred a few times. Its antigen is as yet unknown. The CDR3 runs 16 residues. CDR1 LGHNA and CDR2 YSLEER come from the germline V gene. J lost 9 bases, V lost 0 bases, and 5 bases had no gene match. Repertoires were generated with immunoSEQ multiplex PCR, while TCRdb's copy carries only in-frame clones and drops some. This sample yields over 90,000 clones, of which around 90% are seen a single time; around 0.53% belongs to the top ten. The source of the sample is a study of graft-versus-host responses after intestinal transplantation. On the study more broadly: Multivisceral, liver-intestinal, or isolated intestinal transplants were given to recipients.

Regarding the study as a whole: Within the allografts of patients who had graft-donor T cell macrochimerism, graft-versus-host to host-versus-graft clonal ratios were high.

The sample was unstimulated CD8+ T cells sorted from spleen or lymph node cells, taken before intestinal transplant. The sequence came from a human donor who received an intestinal transplant. V and J are TRBV4-3 and TRBJ1-6; 10 nucleotides match TRBD1. CDR3 loop: CASSQDRRTGGSPLHF. For the CDR3, the DNA is TGCGCCAGCAGCCAAGATCGGCGGACAGGGGGTTCACCCCTCCACTTT.